What follows are 14 T cell receptor beta chains derived from one specimen sequenced in a study of T cells in women clearing cervical HPV infection. The assay was immunoSEQ multiplex PCR, and TCRdb's table has in-frame clones only and misses some. The specimen's table records around 28,000 clones. Sequenced: blood buffy coat. Source of these receptors: a woman aged 18 to 75 with a cervical HPV16 infection that either progressed to CIN3+ or cleared (not recorded which).

Turning to this clone: One end of the junction varies from germline; a read error may be responsible. The sequence runs out 3 residues before the end of the CDR3; the remainder is reconstructed from the germline J gene. The chain recombines TRBV4-2 with TRBJ1-2; D ambiguous. CDR1 LGHNA and CDR2 YNFKEQ come from the germline V gene. CDR3 length: 15 amino acids. Partial CDR3 DNA: TGCGCCAGCAGCCCGGGGAGGAGGGAAAACTATGGC. Protein sequence: CASSPGRRENYG. The whole CDR3 sequence reads CASSPGRRENYGYTF.

The CDR3 sequence: CASSQDTGTSTDTQYF. CDR3 DNA (partial): TGCGCCAGCAGCCAAGATACCGGGACTAGCACAGATACG. V is TRBV4-1 and J is TRBJ2-3; D possibly corresponds to TRBD2 (6 bases). The CDR3 extends 3 residues past the end of the read, so its final part is completed from the germline J gene. Germline V gene sequence: CDR1 MGHRA, CDR2 YSYEKL. This CDR3 has 16 residues. V lost 0 bases and J 0 bases, leaving 10 bases between the germline ends.

Details on this clone: Coverage ceases 3 residues before the CDR3 finishes, and the germline J gene fills in the end. The chain couples TRBV5-1 to TRBJ2-5; the D is unclear. The CDR3 is 14 residues long. The V end was cut by 1 base, the J end by 2 bases, with 9 bases between. Germline lookup yields CDR1 SGHRS and CDR2 YFSETQ. The part of the CDR3 DNA that was read is TGCGCCAGCAGCTTGTACGTAGGGCAAGAGACC. This codes for CASSLYVGQET. The entire CDR3 sequence reads CASSLYVGQETQYF.

The sequenced part of the CDR3 DNA is TGTGCCAGCACTATAGGGGGCGCAAACTATGGC. Amino acids: CASTIGGANYG. The full CDR3 protein is CASTIGGANYGYTF. This rearrangement joins TRBV2 to TRBJ1-2, with 7 bases that match TRBD1. The read finishes 3 residues shy of the CDR3 end, and the germline J gene is used to complete it. Germline values: CDR1 SNHLY, CDR2 FYNNEI. V lost 7 bases and J lost 2; bases outside the gene matches: 7. The CDR3 is made up of 14 amino acids.

About this clone itself: The read is 3 residues too short to cover the CDR3 end, so that end is filled in from the germline J gene. V gene TRBV20-1 combines with J gene TRBJ2-1, with 10 positions matching TRBD2. CDR3 length: 15 residues. V was clipped by 6 bases and J by 8 bases; unmatched bases: 13. Germline V gene data show CDR1 as DFQATT and CDR2 as SNEGSKA (reference sequence). This CDR3 is CSAHDSGRAADEQFF. CDR3 DNA, as far as it was read: TGCAGTGCCCATGACAGCGGGAGGGCCGCCGATGAG.

CDR3 bases read: TGCAGTGCCCGGACAGGGAACTCCTACGAG. It yields the protein CSARTGNSYE. The complete CDR3 sequence is CSARTGNSYEQYF. This chain uses TRBV20-1 with TRBJ2-7; TRBD1 matches 8 bases. The CDR3 extends 3 residues past the end of the read, so its final part is completed from the germline J gene. In germline, CDR1 is DFQATT, CDR2 SNEGSKA (reference sequence). V was pared by 6 bases and J by 0 bases, with 4 bases of the junction left unmatched. The CDR3 extends over 13 amino acids.

In regard to this clone: Sequencing ends 3 residues short of the CDR3 end; the germline J gene provides the rest. The chain has TRBV5-6 and TRBJ1-1; 7 nucleotides line up with TRBD1. Germline CDR1 is SGHDT and CDR2 is YYEEEE. The CDR3 runs 13 residues. Trimming removed 4 bases from V and 6 bases from J; junction bases left unmatched: 6. CDR3: CASSEGARAEAFF. The part of the CDR3 DNA that was read is TGTGCCAGCAGCGAGGGGGCGCGGGCTGAA.

As to this clone: The read finishes 3 residues shy of the CDR3 end, and the germline J gene is used to complete it. V and J are TRBV7-2 and TRBJ2-2; possible D gene TRBD1, 5 bases. Trimming left V 4 bases short and J 3 bases short, with 9 bases between. Germline values: CDR1 SGHTA, CDR2 FQGNSA. The CDR3 runs 14 residues. Partial CDR3 DNA: TGTGCCAGCAGCTCCAGGGTCGACACCGGGGAG. Protein product: CASSSRVDTGE. The CDR3, in full, reads CASSSRVDTGELFF.

Remarks on this clone: The read terminates 3 residues ahead of where the CDR3 ends, so the germline J gene completes it. This chain links TRBV18 with TRBJ1-2; D is unresolved. The ends were cut back, 3 bases at V and 5 bases at J, with 25 bases in the middle. CDR1 KGHSH and CDR2 LQKENI come from the germline V gene. This CDR3 has 18 amino acids. The CDR3 bases that were read are TGTGCCAGCTCACCTGTTAAAGAGTTTCAGGAGGACTTTTATGGC. As protein: CASSPVKEFQEDFYG. The full CDR3 sequence reads CASSPVKEFQEDFYGYTF. The full variable domain, in which reference TRBV18 and TRBJ1-2 provide the parts outside the CDR3, is NAGVMQNPRHLVRRRGQEARLRCSPMKGHSHVYWYRQLPEEGLKFMVYLQKENIIDESGMPKERFSAEFPKEGPSILRIQQVVRGDSAAYFCASSPVKEFQEDFYGYTFGSGTRLTVV.

Concerning this clone itself: The CDR3 end falls 3 residues outside the read, so it is completed with the germline J gene. The chain combines TRBV2 with TRBJ2-3; weak D call: TRBD2 (7 bases). CDR1 SNHLY and CDR2 FYNNEI come from the germline V gene. The V gene lost 8 bases and the J gene lost 8 bases, with 23 bases spanning the gap. The CDR3 length is 15 residues. Incomplete CDR3 DNA: TGTGCCAGCTACCCCGGGACCCAGGGGAGGGGTACG. Amino acid sequence: CASYPGTQGRGT. The whole CDR3 region reads CASYPGTQGRGTQYF.

A word on this clone: Read sequence stops 3 residues before the CDR3 end, and the germline J gene provides the missing end. The chain recombines TRBV30 with TRBJ2-3, with D maybe TRBD1 (5 bases). The CDR3 has 15 residues. CDR1 is GTSNPN and CDR2 is SVGIG in the germline V gene (reference sequence). Trimming took 3 bases from V and 2 from J, leaving 15 bases between them. The CDR3 DNA, read in part, is TGTGCCTGGAGGGGAATTAAGGGGCACACAGATACG. Encoded protein: CAWRGIKGHTDT. The full CDR3 protein reads CAWRGIKGHTDTQYF.

Notes on this clone: The sequence runs out 3 residues before the end of the CDR3; the remainder is reconstructed from the germline J gene. This chain joins TRBV7-9 and TRBJ1-2; D is unresolved. The CDR3 length is 13 residues. The V gene lost 2 bases and the J gene lost 6 bases, with 10 bases spanning the gap. Germline-derived CDR1 and CDR2 are SEHNR and FQNEAQ (reference sequence). CDR3 bases read: TGTGCCAGCAGCTTATGGGCAGCCGATGGC. This sequence encodes CASSLWAADG. The whole CDR3 reads CASSLWAADGYTF.

Comments on this clone: Coverage ceases 3 residues before the CDR3 finishes, and the germline J gene fills in the end. The genes are TRBV20-1 and TRBJ2-3; D not certain. This CDR3 is 15 amino acids long. The germline CDR1 and CDR2 sequences are DFQATT and SNEGSKA (reference sequence). Trimming shortened V by 3 bases and J by 6 bases, and 19 bases separated the two germline ends. The CDR3 bases that were read are TGCAGTGCTAGTTTCCGGCAGAAAGGGTCGGATACG. Protein: CSASFRQKGSDT. Given in full, the CDR3 is CSASFRQKGSDTQYF.

Comments on this clone: The sequence runs out 3 residues before the end of the CDR3; the remainder is reconstructed from the germline J gene. V is TRBV10-3 and J is TRBJ1-2; weak D call: TRBD1 (6 bases). This CDR3 comprises 14 residues. V was shortened by 2 bases and J by 7 bases, with 14 bases between the two germline ends. Germline V gene sequence: CDR1 ENHRY, CDR2 SYGVKD. The CDR3 protein is CAISEARGLAGYTF. The covered CDR3 bases are TGTGCCATCAGTGAGGCCAGGGGTCTGGCTGGC.